The 25 T cell receptor beta chains given below trace back to one sample, sequenced in a study of technical replicates of blood from a handful of donors. The repertoire was sequenced with immunoSEQ multiplex PCR; TCRdb's copy has only in-frame clones and lacks some. In the table there are approximately 97,000 clones, roughly 95% of which are singletons. Sequenced: T cells isolated from PBMCs. These TCRs come from a human donor in good health.

The V gene is TRBV11-3, the J gene TRBJ2-1; tentative D call: TRBD1 (6 bases). Looked up from germline, CDR1 is SGHNT and CDR2 is YENEEA. The CDR3 runs 14 residues. V was clipped by 5 bases and J by 9 bases, with 17 bases between them. In nucleotides, the CDR3 is TGTGCCAGCAGCCACGGGACACTTTATGGTGAGCAGTTCTTC. It encodes CASSHGTLYGEQFF.

The chain links TRBV7-8 to TRBJ1-1; D might be TRBD1 (5 bases). The V end was cut by 5 bases, the J end by 5 bases, with 9 bases between. CDR1 and CDR2 from the germline V gene are SGHVS and FQNEAQ. The CDR3 spans 12 residues. CDR3 DNA sequence: TGTGCCAGCAGCCCTGACAGAACTGAAGCTTTCTTT. Its protein is CASSPDRTEAFF.

The rearrangement uses TRBV7-9 and TRBJ2-7, with D tentatively TRBD1 (5 bases). V was cut by 3 bases and J by 2 bases, with 14 bases left in between. The CDR3 has 15 residues. Germline V gene sequence: CDR1 SEHNR, CDR2 FQNEAQ (reference sequence). CDR3 loop: CASSFRQSRPYEQYF. The CDR3 nucleotides are TGTGCCAGCAGCTTTAGACAGAGTCGCCCCTACGAGCAGTACTTC. Full variable domain (missing parts from reference TRBV7-9 and TRBJ2-7): DTGVSQNPRHKITKRGQNVTFRCDPISEHNRLYWYRQTLGQGPEFLTYFQNEAQLEKSRLLSDRFSAERPKGSFSTLEIQRTEQGDSAMYLCASSFRQSRPYEQYFGPGTRLTVT.

The V and J genes are TRBV28 and TRBJ2-7; a weak D match, TRBD2 (7 bases). Trimming shortened V by 10 bases and J by 2 bases, and 15 bases separated the two germline ends. The CDR3 runs 13 residues. Germline CDR1 reads MDHEN; CDR2 reads SYDVKM. The DNA of the CDR3 is TGTGCCACAAAGGGGGGAGGGCCCTACGAGCAGTACTTC. This codes for CATKGGGPYEQYF.

The chain combines TRBV5-4 with TRBJ2-3; 14 bases fit TRBD2. J gave up 14 bases and V 3 bases, and 2 bases lay outside the gene matches. This CDR3 contains 12 residues. Germline CDR1 SGHNT, CDR2 YYREEE (reference sequence). This CDR3 reads CASSSGLAGAYF. The CDR3 nucleotides are TGTGCCAGCAGCTCGGGACTAGCGGGAGCGTATTTT.

The chain recombines TRBV5-8 with TRBJ1-1; the match to TRBD1 covers 8 bases. V shed 4 bases and J 0 bases; nucleotides not matched to a gene: 8. Germline V gives CDR1 SGHTS, CDR2 YDEGEE. CDR3 length: 16 residues. For the CDR3, the DNA is TGTGCCAGCAGCCCCCGGGCAGGGGGCCTGAACACTGAAGCTTTCTTT. It is translated as CASSPRAGGLNTEAFF. The whole variable domain, filled in from reference TRBV5-8 and TRBJ1-1, reads EAGVTQSPTHLIKTRGQQATLRCSPISGHTSVYWYQQALGLGLQFLLWYDEGEERNRGNFPPRFSGRQFPNYSSELNVNALELEDSALYLCASSPRAGGLNTEAFFGQGTRLTVV.

The gene calls are TRBV28 and TRBJ2-1; D not certain. The germline V gene encodes CDR1 MDHEN and CDR2 SYDVKM. This CDR3 region has 14 residues. The V end was cut by 3 bases, the J end by 3 bases, with 9 bases between. As DNA, the CDR3 is TGTGCCAGCAGTTTGCAAGCTATCTACAATGAGCAGTTCTTC. Its translation is CASSLQAIYNEQFF.

This clone has more than one count but fewer than ten. The chain recombines TRBV2 with TRBJ2-1, with 8 nucleotides matching TRBD1. V gave up 6 bases and J gave up 4 bases; unmatched junction bases: 14. The CDR3 length is 17 residues. The germline CDR1 and CDR2 sequences are SNHLY and FYNNEI. The CDR3 loop is CASSVGHRGVDYNEQFF. Written as DNA, the CDR3 is TGTGCCAGCAGCGTGGGGCACAGGGGGGTGGATTACAATGAGCAGTTCTTC.

The chain employs TRBV5-1 and TRBJ2-5; 9 bases are shared with TRBD2. Germline values: CDR1 SGHRS, CDR2 YFSETQ. The length of the CDR3 is 13 residues. V was clipped by 4 bases and J by 5 bases; unmatched bases: 3. The CDR3: CASSPSGGETQYF. The CDR3 nucleotides are TGCGCCAGCAGCCCGAGCGGGGGGGAGACCCAGTACTTC.

The chain has TRBV5-1 and TRBJ2-1, with 11 positions matching TRBD2. This CDR3 has 16 amino acids. Germline V gene lookup returns CDR1 SGHRS and CDR2 YFSETQ. J gave up 5 bases and V 4 bases, and 8 bases lay outside the gene matches. The CDR3: CASSLVGSGRDNEQFF. The CDR3 bases are TGCGCCAGCAGCCTGGTGGGTAGCGGGAGGGACAATGAGCAGTTCTTC.

V usage is TRBV28 and J usage is TRBJ2-3; the match to TRBD2 covers 7 bases. Per the germline V gene, CDR1 is MDHEN and CDR2 is SYDVKM. The CDR3 is 19 amino acids. The junction had 20 bases not matched to a gene; V was cut back by 5 bases and J by 3 bases. The CDR3: CASSKNDPIKRGLTDTQYF. Here the CDR3 DNA reads TGTGCCAGCAGTAAGAACGACCCAATCAAAAGGGGACTAACAGATACGCAGTATTTT.

The J gene is TRBJ2-4, the V gene TRBV13; 9 nucleotides align to TRBD2. V lost 5 bases, J lost 5 bases, and 7 bases stayed unmatched. The CDR3 runs to 15 residues. Germline V CDR1 and CDR2: PRHDT, FYEKMQ (reference sequence). In DNA, the CDR3 is TGTGCCAGCAGCGCCCTGGGACTAGCAGAAAACATTCAGTACTTC. This translates into CASSALGLAENIQYF.

V is TRBV19 and J is TRBJ2-5, with D possibly TRBD1 on 6 matching bases. Looked up from germline, CDR1 is LNHDA and CDR2 is SQIVND (reference sequence). The germline V and J ends were trimmed by 5 bases and 0 bases, with 19 bases remaining between them. The CDR3 extends over 17 amino acids. The CDR3 DNA reads as TGTGCCAGTAGTCGGTTTCGGGACACACCCTACCAAGAGACCCAGTACTTC. Its protein product is CASSRFRDTPYQETQYF.

V usage is TRBV10-3 and J usage is TRBJ2-5; 10 bases are shared with TRBD2. With 5 bases clipped from V and 3 bases from J, the junction kept 0 bases outside the gene matches. Per the germline V gene, CDR1 is ENHRY and CDR2 is SYGVKD. The CDR3 has 13 residues. In DNA, the CDR3 is TGTGCCATCAGTCTAGCGGGAGAAGAGACCCAGTACTTC. Encoded protein: CAISLAGEETQYF.

This clone was detected only once. The CDR3 bases are TGTGCCAGCAGTTACTCGAGGCGGGTTTCCTACAATGAGCAGTTCTTC. This gives the protein CASSYSRRVSYNEQFF. The chain carries TRBV6-5 and TRBJ2-1, with a tentative D call TRBD2 (5 bases). The CDR3 totals 16 residues. Trimming left V 0 bases short and J 1 base short, with 10 bases between. The germline CDR1 and CDR2 sequences are MNHEY and SVGAGI.

The rearrangement uses TRBV30 and TRBJ2-4; a possible D gene is TRBD1 (5 bases). In germline, CDR1 is GTSNPN, CDR2 SVGIG (reference sequence). V lost 0 bases to trimming and J lost 7 bases, with 13 bases between them. This CDR3 spans 14 amino acids. Written as DNA, the CDR3 is TGTGCCTGGAGTGTACTCAGGGCTCTCAACATTCAGTACTTC. This gives the protein CAWSVLRALNIQYF. Complete variable domain (other parts from reference TRBV30 and TRBJ2-4): SQTIHQWPATLVQPVGSPLSLECTVEGTSNPNLYWYRQAAGRGLQLLFYSVGIGQISSEVPQNLSASRPQDRQFILSSKKLLLSDSGFYLCAWSVLRALNIQYFGAGTRLSVL.

A single count supports this clone. This chain links TRBV5-1 with TRBJ1-1, with 7 positions matching TRBD1. The germline CDR1 and CDR2 sequences are SGHRS and YFSETQ. This CDR3 is built from 16 residues. The V gene end was trimmed by 2 bases and the J gene end by 1 base; junction bases not matched to a gene: 8. CDR3 sequence reads: CASSLYIGGANTEAFF. CDR3 DNA: TGCGCCAGCAGCTTATATATAGGGGGCGCGAACACTGAAGCTTTCTTT.

The V call is TRBV5-1, the J call TRBJ1-2, with D perhaps matching TRBD1 (6 bases). This CDR3 has 13 amino acids. Trimming cost V 0 bases and J 8 bases, with 11 bases left between them. In germline, CDR1 is SGHRS, CDR2 YFSETQ. CDR3 loop: CASSLDRVTGYTF. The CDR3 bases are TGCGCCAGCAGCTTGGACAGGGTGACGGGCTACACCTTC.

The rearrangement joins TRBV5-4 to TRBJ2-3; 9 bases map to TRBD1. V was clipped by 1 base and J by 1 base; unmatched bases: 1. The CDR3 is 15 amino acids. CDR1 is SGHNT and CDR2 is YYREEE in the germline V gene (reference sequence). The CDR3 protein is CASSLRTGGTDTQYF. CDR3 DNA sequence: TGTGCCAGCAGCTTGAGGACAGGGGGCACAGATACGCAGTATTTT.

The CDR3 sequence: CASSLTGRLAVSYEQYF. The CDR3 nucleotides read TGTGCCAGCAGCTTAACGGGGAGACTAGCGGTATCCTACGAGCAGTACTTC. The chain uses TRBV7-3 and TRBJ2-7; 9 nucleotides align to TRBD2. Germline lookup yields CDR1 SGHTA and CDR2 FQGTGA. V shed 0 bases, J shed 1 base, and the junction held 7 bases outside the gene matches. The CDR3 totals 17 residues.

The CDR3 sequence is CASSALSGQLSNQPQHF. In nucleotides, the CDR3 is TGTGCCAGCAGCGCATTAAGTGGACAGTTAAGCAATCAGCCCCAGCATTTT. The chain joins TRBV9 to TRBJ1-5; the D gene is possibly TRBD1 (6 bases). Between the trimmed V and J ends, which lost 3 bases and 1 base, there was a span of 17 bases. Germline CDR1 SGDLS, CDR2 YYNGEE. This CDR3 has 17 residues.

The chain links TRBV30 to TRBJ2-3, with 12 bases that match TRBD2. Per germline, CDR1 GTSNPN and CDR2 SVGIG (reference sequence). The CDR3 is 16 amino acids. Trimming removed 4 bases from V and 0 bases from J; junction bases left unmatched: 5. CDR3 sequence: CAWKGLAGISTDTQYF. CDR3 nucleotides: TGTGCCTGGAAAGGACTAGCGGGGATTAGCACAGATACGCAGTATTTT.

The V gene is TRBV5-6, the J gene TRBJ2-2, with TRBD2 matching 9 bases. V gave up 0 bases and J gave up 4 bases; unmatched junction bases: 4. CDR1 and CDR2 (germline): SGHDT, YYEEEE. This CDR3 spans 16 amino acids. Here the CDR3 reads CASSLGLAEPTGELFF. In nucleotides, the CDR3 is TGTGCCAGCAGCTTGGGACTAGCGGAACCCACCGGGGAGCTGTTTTTT.

This chain connects TRBV6-5 to TRBJ2-7; 7 nucleotides agree with TRBD1. The CDR3 is made up of 11 amino acids. With 0 bases clipped from V and 12 bases from J, the junction kept 2 bases outside the gene matches. Germline V lookup: CDR1 MNHEY, CDR2 SVGAGI. In DNA, the CDR3 is TGTGCCAGCAGTTACTCGGGACAGAGGTACTTC. Amino acids: CASSYSGQRYF.

V usage is TRBV9 and J usage is TRBJ2-7; 10 nucleotides align to TRBD2. The germline V gene has CDR1 SGDLS and CDR2 YYNGEE. The V segment lost 4 bases and the J segment 0 bases; nucleotides outside the gene matches: 7. The CDR3 loop spans 16 amino acids. The CDR3 protein is CASSPVAGGPSYEQYF. As DNA, the CDR3 is TGTGCCAGCAGCCCGGTAGCGGGAGGCCCCTCCTACGAGCAGTACTTC.